These 23 T cell receptor beta chains were sequenced from one sample in a study of blood T cell repertoires in COVID-19. Measured with immunoSEQ multiplex PCR; TCRdb has only the in-frame clones, and not every one. The sample carries about 400,000 clones, just over 85% recorded once. The source material was peripheral blood. The receptors originated from a woman in her twenties or thirties with active or convalescent COVID-19.

This sequence joins TRBV11-2 and TRBJ2-1, with 8 bases aligning to TRBD2. With V trimmed by 5 bases and J by 4 bases, 4 bases remained unmatched. CDR1 and CDR2 from the germline V gene are SGHAT and FQNNGV. This CDR3 spans 14 amino acids. CDR3 amino acids: CASSGTRDYNEQFF. As DNA, the CDR3 is TGTGCCAGCAGCGGGACTAGGGATTACAATGAGCAGTTCTTC.

This clone has only one observation. CDR3 bases: TGTGCCAGCAGTTCCACTAGGTGGGAGAAGTCCTACGAGCAGTACTTC. Translation: CASSSTRWEKSYEQYF. This chain links TRBV28 with TRBJ2-7, with D possibly matching TRBD2 (5 bases). Trimming stripped 4 bases from V and 1 base from J, with 17 bases between. The germline V gene encodes CDR1 MDHEN and CDR2 SYDVKM. The CDR3 sequence is 16 residues long.

This chain links TRBV6-5 with TRBJ1-1, with 7 bases aligning to TRBD1. The CDR3 length is 14 residues. Trimming took 0 bases from V and 6 from J; bases not matched to a gene: 4. Per the germline V gene, CDR1 is MNHEY and CDR2 is SVGAGI. CDR3 sequence (DNA): TGTGCCAGCAGTTACTCGAGACAGGGCGCTGAAGCTTTCTTT. Its translation: CASSYSRQGAEAFF.

This rearrangement joins TRBV10-2 to TRBJ1-1; D is undetermined. The V end was cut by 7 bases, the J end by 1 base, with 10 bases between. This CDR3 spans 13 amino acids. From germline, CDR1 is WSHSY and CDR2 SAAADI. CDR3: CASTWRENTEAFF. Here the CDR3 DNA reads TGCGCCAGCACTTGGCGGGAGAACACTGAAGCTTTCTTT.

This chain connects TRBV5-6 to TRBJ2-1, with D possibly TRBD1 on 6 matching bases. Germline values: CDR1 SGHDT, CDR2 YYEEEE. Trimming stripped 3 bases from V and 8 bases from J, with 12 bases between. The CDR3 runs to 13 residues. CDR3 residues: CASSSRQVDEQFF. In nucleotides, the CDR3 is TGTGCCAGCAGCTCCAGACAGGTCGATGAGCAGTTCTTC.

In its sample, this clone was seen a few times. V usage is TRBV5-1 and J usage is TRBJ1-1, with 8 nucleotides matching TRBD1. Trimming removed 1 base from V and 7 bases from J; junction bases left unmatched: 9. Germline CDR1 reads SGHRS; CDR2 reads YFSETQ. This CDR3 is built from 15 residues. CDR3 DNA sequence: TGCGCCAGCAGCTTGTCAGTCCAGGGGGCGGGTGAAGCTTTCTTT. Protein sequence: CASSLSVQGAGEAFF.

The gene calls are TRBV27 and TRBJ2-7; 7 positions agree with TRBD1. The junction had 3 bases not matched to a gene; V was cut back by 5 bases and J by 2 bases. Germline CDR1 reads MNHEY; CDR2 reads SMNVEV (reference sequence). The CDR3 sequence is 13 residues long. The DNA of the CDR3 is TGTGCCAGCAGTCAGACAGGGACCTACGAGCAGTACTTC. Amino acid sequence: CASSQTGTYEQYF.

There are a few counts of this clone. This rearrangement joins TRBV6-1 to TRBJ1-4; 11 bases align to TRBD1. Germline V gene lookup returns CDR1 MNHNS and CDR2 SASEGT. The CDR3 extends over 15 amino acids. The ends lost 3 bases at V and 6 bases at J; junction bases unmatched: 3. The CDR3 DNA reads TGTGCCAGCAGTGATCGGACAGGGGGCTATGAAAAACTGTTTTTT. Its protein product is CASSDRTGGYEKLFF.

This chain connects TRBV5-5 to TRBJ2-3, with 11 bases fitting TRBD2. Losses at the gene ends were 5 bases for V and 0 bases for J; bases not matched to a gene: 11. From germline, CDR1 is SGHKS and CDR2 YYEKEE (reference sequence). The CDR3 has 18 residues. The CDR3 coding sequence is TGTGCCAGCAGTTTAGAGGGACTAGCGGTCCTAAGCACAGATACGCAGTATTTT. This sequence encodes CASSLEGLAVLSTDTQYF.

The gene calls are TRBV3-1 (or the pseudogene TRBV3-2) and TRBJ2-7; 9 bases are a match to TRBD2. The CDR3 covers 13 residues. CDR1 LGHDT and CDR2 YNNKEL come from the germline V gene (reference sequence). The J segment lost 6 bases and the V segment lost 4 bases, leaving 4 bases of the junction unmatched. DNA of the CDR3: TGTGCCAGCAGCCTGGCGACTAGCGGCGAGCAGTACTTC. This sequence encodes CASSLATSGEQYF.

The chain uses TRBV2 and TRBJ2-5; the D is unclear. The CDR3 totals 13 residues. Deletions cut 3 bases from V and 0 bases from J, with 5 bases between. CDR1 is SNHLY and CDR2 is FYNNEI in the germline V gene. The CDR3 spells CASSEFNQETQYF. The CDR3 DNA sequence: TGTGCCAGCAGTGAGTTCAACCAAGAGACCCAGTACTTC.

V and J are TRBV29-1 and TRBJ2-2; a weak D match, TRBD2 (5 bases). The CDR3 loop spans 14 amino acids. V dropped 4 bases and J dropped 0 bases, with 9 bases sitting between them. Per the germline V gene, CDR1 is SQVTM and CDR2 is ANQGSEA. As DNA, the CDR3 is TGCAGCGTTGGTGCTAGCTCGAACACCGGGGAGCTGTTTTTT. Translated: CSVGASSNTGELFF.

The chain uses TRBV12-5 and TRBJ1-1, with 9 bases matching TRBD1. The CDR3 covers 15 residues. Germline trimming cut 6 bases from V and 0 bases from J; bases unmatched to any gene: 5. The germline V gene has CDR1 LGHNT and CDR2 FRNRAP. The CDR3 protein is CASGGDRDMNTEAFF. The CDR3 DNA follows: TGTGCTAGTGGGGGGGACAGGGACATGAACACTGAAGCTTTCTTT.

The rearrangement links TRBV18 to TRBJ1-1; 8 nucleotides agree with TRBD1. CDR3 length: 16 amino acids. Germline CDR1 is KGHSH and CDR2 is LQKENI. J was trimmed by 0 bases and V by 2 bases; bases with no gene match: 5. The CDR3 here is CASSPSVRGLNTEAFF. The CDR3 bases are TGTGCCAGCTCACCAAGTGTCAGGGGGCTGAACACTGAAGCTTTCTTT. Supplemented by reference TRBV18 and TRBJ1-1, the full variable domain reads NAGVMQNPRHLVRRRGQEARLRCSPMKGHSHVYWYRQLPEEGLKFMVYLQKENIIDESGMPKERFSAEFPKEGPSILRIQQVVRGDSAAYFCASSPSVRGLNTEAFFGQGTRLTVV.

The genes are TRBV19 and TRBJ2-7, with 7 nucleotides matching TRBD1. Germline V gene data show CDR1 as LNHDA and CDR2 as SQIVND (reference sequence). The CDR3 has 14 residues. V was clipped by 5 bases and J by 3 bases; unmatched bases: 7. The DNA of the CDR3 is TGTGCCAGTAGTCAAAGACAGGGAAGCTACGAGCAGTACTTC. Translating gives CASSQRQGSYEQYF.

This clone was detected only once. V and J are TRBV2 and TRBJ1-4, with a possible D match to TRBD1 (6 bases). There are 14 residues in the CDR3. Germline values: CDR1 SNHLY, CDR2 FYNNEI. Trimming took off 6 bases at V and 4 bases at J, with 12 bases between the two ends. The CDR3 coding sequence is TGTGCCAGCAGAAAACAGGGCCATAATGAAAAACTGTTTTTT. Translating it yields CASRKQGHNEKLFF.

The chain couples TRBV19 to TRBJ1-2; the D is unclear. Germline V gene data show CDR1 as LNHDA and CDR2 as SQIVND (reference sequence). The length of the CDR3 is 16 residues. The V end lost 4 bases, the J end lost 11 bases, and 26 bases lay between the germline ends. In DNA form, the CDR3 reads TGTGCCAGTAGTAACCGGGAGCACTTACTATATGGAGGATACACCTTC. Amino acid sequence: CASSNREHLLYGGYTF.

This clone showed up just once. The chain recombines TRBV4-1 with TRBJ2-3, with D unclear. The germline V gene has CDR1 MGHRA and CDR2 YSYEKL. This CDR3 spans 16 amino acids. V lost 1 base to trimming and J lost 6 bases, with 17 bases between them. CDR3 region: CASSQVYQSLRDTQYF. Here the CDR3 DNA reads TGCGCCAGCAGCCAAGTCTACCAAAGTTTGCGGGATACGCAGTATTTT.

The chain employs TRBV5-4 and TRBJ2-3; 9 positions agree with TRBD2. Germline values: CDR1 SGHNT, CDR2 YYREEE (reference sequence). Trimming at V came to 4 bases and at J to 3 bases, leaving 12 bases not matched to a gene. The length of the CDR3 is 17 residues. CDR3 protein: CASSHPGLAGVTDTQYF. The DNA of the CDR3 is TGTGCCAGCAGCCACCCCGGCTTAGCGGGGGTGACAGATACGCAGTATTTT.

The J gene is TRBJ2-5, the V gene TRBV6-6; D gene uncertain. V was trimmed by 4 bases and J by 5 bases, leaving 11 bases between them. Germline CDR1 and CDR2: MNHNY and SVGAGI (reference sequence). CDR3 length: 13 amino acids. CDR3 residues: CASSWAHAETQYF. CDR3 coding DNA: TGTGCCAGCAGTTGGGCCCACGCGGAGACCCAGTACTTC.

The CDR3, as DNA: TGTGCCAGCAGTTTATTTCCTTTCCGCGGTGGTCGAAACGAGACCCAGTACTTC. This sequence encodes CASSLFPFRGGRNETQYF. V is TRBV27 and J is TRBJ2-5; D gene unclear. Between the trimmed V and J ends, which lost 1 base and 5 bases, there was a span of 23 bases. Germline V CDR1 and CDR2: MNHEY, SMNVEV (reference sequence). The CDR3 sequence is 18 residues long.

This clone was seen once. The chain couples TRBV3-1 (or the pseudogene TRBV3-2) to TRBJ2-3; 9 nucleotides align to TRBD2. The CDR3 consists of 15 residues. After removal of 6 bases from V and 1 base from J, the junction contained 5 bases not matched to a gene. Per the germline V gene, CDR1 is LGHDT and CDR2 is YNNKEL (reference sequence). CDR3 in DNA: TGTGCCAGCAGGAGTATAGCGGGGGGCACAGATACGCAGTATTTT. Protein: CASRSIAGGTDTQYF.

This chain uses TRBV10-3 with TRBJ1-5, with TRBD1 matching 8 bases. Germline V gene sequence: CDR1 ENHRY, CDR2 SYGVKD. The V segment lost 3 bases and the J segment 4 bases; nucleotides outside the gene matches: 8. This CDR3 has 16 amino acids. CDR3 nucleotides: TGTGCCATCAGTGATACAGGGGGGAAACCAAATCAGCCCCAGCATTTT. Translating gives CAISDTGGKPNQPQHF.